The clone carrying this TCR beta chain appeared many times. Its specificity is not known. The data derive from a study of metastatic and nonmetastatic thyroid tumors. Across the whole study: Both malignant and benign thyroid patients supplied peripheral blood and tumor or nodule tissue samples, across which the repertoires of these patients were then compared.

The CDR3 length is 14 residues. Germline V gene lookup returns CDR1 SGHDT and CDR2 YYEEEE. Trimming removed 7 bases from V and 7 bases from J; junction bases left unmatched: 11. Thyroid surgery took place with no prior treatment in any patient. Regarding the study as a whole: Versus benign nodules, malignant thyroid tumors reportedly had significantly higher TCR beta diversity, in blood and tumor.

Authors' processing steps: The distant-metastasis classifier for papillary thyroid cancer was built from CDR3 differences across clinicopathological groups. MiXCR reprocessed the PCR reads for TCRdb. The V and J calls shown here were made by TCRdb, not taken from the authors' results. The table lists several thousand clones, 14% to 15% of them singletons. The J gene is TRBJ2-3, the V gene TRBV5-6; TRBD2 matches 8 bases. The sequence was obtained from a female donor with papillary thyroid cancer or a benign thyroid nodule (not recorded which). Some clones in this sample may be carry-over from other donors' samples. Sequenced sample: blood. For the CDR3, the DNA is TGTGCCAGCGTGTCAGGACTAGCTACAAATACGCAGTATTTT. Translation: CASVSGLATNTQYF.